These T cell receptor beta chains were read from a single sample in a study of blood T cell repertoires in COVID-19. Sequenced by immunoSEQ multiplex PCR; TCRdb stores in-frame clones only, minus some. The data contain tens of thousands of clones, around 90% of them seen just once; the ten biggest clones take up approximately 7.9%. Sequences were obtained from peripheral blood. All receptors derive from a man aged 60-69 years with COVID-19, enrolled during active disease. The conserved cysteine and the conserved F or W are not part of the CDR3 here.

len	v_gene	j_gene	CDR3aa
10	TRBV12-5	TRBJ2-5	ASGPEVGTQY
14	TRBV18	TRBJ1-1	ASSPPGRGMYTEAF
16	TRBV7-9	TRBJ1-5	ASSSGQGAPRGNQPQH
12	TRBV27	TRBJ2-3	ASSDLAGTDTQY
14	TRBV5-6	TRBJ2-3	ASSLVLAGMRDTQY
11	TRBV14	TRBJ1-1	ASSQYQGSDAF
14	TRBV27	TRBJ2-7	ASSLTVRDTYYEQY
13	TRBV13	TRBJ2-1	ASSLKGQGQNEQF
13	TRBV5-1	TRBJ2-2	ASSPRLANTGELF
12	TRBV11-2	TRBJ2-5	ASSSTGGWETQY
14	TRBV19	TRBJ2-3	ASSSGVSSGTDTQY
13	TRBV4-1	TRBJ2-7	ASSQLAGVGYEQY
14	TRBV4-2	TRBJ2-7	ASSQGAAGETYEQY
14	TRBV11-2	TRBJ2-1	ASSLASAGTYNEQF
12	TRBV14	TRBJ2-1	ASSQVATPFGQF
13	TRBV30	TRBJ2-7	AWRRGGESSYEQY
14	TRBV7-9	TRBJ2-3	ASSTGLAGDTDTQY
15	TRBV7-9	TRBJ2-7	ASSLSRTSGSVYEQY
16	TRBV10-3	TRBJ2-2	AISEKGSWRWNTGELF
13	TRBV28	TRBJ2-1	ASRTSGSTLNEQF
11	TRBV4-3	TRBJ2-7	ASSQATSSEQY
12	TRBV6-2/TRBV6-3	TRBJ2-7	ASSYVEFTVEQY
11	TRBV19	TRBJ2-1	AVIPSSYNEQF
10	TRBV2	TRBJ1-5	ASGQGVEPQH
14	TRBV5-4	TRBJ2-3	ASSRGLAGVEDTQY
14	TRBV5-4	TRBJ2-2	ASSLRQGGRAGELF
15	TRBV27	TRBJ1-5	ASSPNTGTGGGQPQH
10	TRBV28	TRBJ1-1	ASRTTHTEAF
11	TRBV5-1	TRBJ1-3	ASSFQQGNTIY
14	TRBV28	TRBJ1-4	ASSRPSTGRSEKLF
13	TRBV28	TRBJ2-7	ASSSSGYSSYEQY
13	TRBV5-1	TRBJ2-7	ASSLTGTVAYEQY
13	TRBV19	TRBJ2-2	ASTPPGQVTGELF
13	TRBV5-1	TRBJ2-2	ASSPRLTNTGELF
14	TRBV2	TRBJ2-1	ASMDSWTSSYNEQF
9	TRBV30	TRBJ1-1	AWRANTEAF
17	TRBV21-1	TRBJ2-1	ASTPLVGGLAGGDNEQF
10	TRBV29-1	TRBJ2-7	SVALVTAEQY
12	TRBV27	TRBJ1-1	ASSFQGRNTEAF
11	TRBV18	TRBJ1-1	ASLSDSNTEAF
10	TRBV28	TRBJ1-1	ATADRTTEAF
10	TRBV10-3	TRBJ2-5	AITSGGETRY
14	TRBV4-2	TRBJ1-5	ASSQEGGQGYQPQH
12	TRBV25-1	TRBJ2-3	ASSEYPDTDTQY
12	TRBV11-3	TRBJ2-7	ASSPPERLYEQY
17	TRBV28	TRBJ1-3	ASSIKAGQALRSGNTIY
15	TRBV25-1	TRBJ1-3	ASSMGGGPISGNTIY
13	TRBV3-1/TRBV3-2	TRBJ2-5	ASSPRDYLQETQY
11	TRBV19	TRBJ1-1	ASIRGQDTEAF